This T cell receptor (beta chain) was sequenced for a study of T cells in Graves' hyperthyroidism and ophthalmopathy. Study-wide results and limits: Patients with ophthalmopathy were separated from those with stable hyperthyroidism by a 13 V-J model. Most clonotypes that expanded in the thyroid above 0.001 also showed up in blood.

This CDR3 comprises 13 residues. Germline V gene sequence: CDR1 MDHEN, CDR2 SYDVKM. V lost 5 bases and J 1 base, leaving 9 bases between the germline ends. There are many counts of this clonotype. The antigen remains unidentified. The source of the PBMCs was over 8.5 ml of fresh peripheral blood. Amplified TCR beta CDR3 regions came from RNA transcripts. With the HTBI primer set, the TCR CDR3 went through a first round of RT-PCR. TCRdb re-called the multiplex PCR reads through MiXCR, storing one row per CDR3 protein. The sample lists more than 450,000 distinct CDR3 sequences; just under 20% were seen once.

Sequencing used blood. V gene TRBV28 combines with J gene TRBJ2-7; D may be TRBD1 or TRBD2 (5 bases each). The TCR was taken from a man aged 35-49 years with Graves' ophthalmopathy. The CDR3 loop reads CASSRDPSYEQYF. CDR3 bases: TGTGCCAGCAGTCGGGACCCTTCCTACGAGCAGTACTTC.